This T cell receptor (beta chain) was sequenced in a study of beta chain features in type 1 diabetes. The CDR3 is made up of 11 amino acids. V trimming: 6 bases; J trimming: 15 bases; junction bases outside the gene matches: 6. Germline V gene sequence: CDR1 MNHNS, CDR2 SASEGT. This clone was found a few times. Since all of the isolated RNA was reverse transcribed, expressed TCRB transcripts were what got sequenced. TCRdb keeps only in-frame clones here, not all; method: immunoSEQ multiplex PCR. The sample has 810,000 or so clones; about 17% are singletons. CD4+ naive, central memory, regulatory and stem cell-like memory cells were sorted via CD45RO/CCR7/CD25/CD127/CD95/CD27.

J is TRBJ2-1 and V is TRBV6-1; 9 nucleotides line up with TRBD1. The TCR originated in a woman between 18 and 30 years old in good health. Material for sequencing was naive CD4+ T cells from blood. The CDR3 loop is CASRTGQGWFF. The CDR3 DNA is TGTGCCAGCAGGACGGGACAGGGTTGGTTCTTC.